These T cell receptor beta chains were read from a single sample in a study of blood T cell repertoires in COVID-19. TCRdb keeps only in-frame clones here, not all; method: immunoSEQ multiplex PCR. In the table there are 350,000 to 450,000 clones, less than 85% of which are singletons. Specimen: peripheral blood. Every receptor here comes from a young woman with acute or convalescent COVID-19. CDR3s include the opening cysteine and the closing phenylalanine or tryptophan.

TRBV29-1 CSVEDRQGLANGYTF
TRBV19 CASSTGKWNQPQHF
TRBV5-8 CASSLGGQGLGQETQYF
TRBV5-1 CASSFGESTDTQYF
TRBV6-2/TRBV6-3 CASSYSTTGRSGNTIYF
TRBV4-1 CASSSDRRDYGYTF
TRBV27 CASSLIAGGDGGEQYF
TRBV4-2 CASSQDVYSYEQYF
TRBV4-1 CATRNQGVEDTQYF
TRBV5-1 CASSLATTGNTIYF
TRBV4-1 CASSQLQGGGSPDTQYF
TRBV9 CASSVSTSGDQETQYF
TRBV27 CASSLGAPGLAGLTYEQYF
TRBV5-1 CASSFRRGTEAFF
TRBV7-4 CASSLPGEGQPQHF
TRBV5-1 CASSSLAGAETQYF
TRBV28 CASISRGGTGELFF
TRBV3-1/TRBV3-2 CASSQAYSSNEQFF
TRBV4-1 CASSQGQGGYGYTF
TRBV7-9 CASSLLEDTQYF
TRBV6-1 CASSEANGYGYTF
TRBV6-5 CASSLQGHTGELFF
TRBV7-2 CASSLAVWQGATEAFF
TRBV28 CASSPHRATIYF
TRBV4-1 CASSQDPVSGGFYEQYF
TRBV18 CASSLRGHVSDEQYF
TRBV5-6 CASSLQISDGQYF
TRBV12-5 CASGLVLRSVRDRTEAFF
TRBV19 CATSGLDRLNTEAFF
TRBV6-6 CASSRTGLAGGPGDEQFF
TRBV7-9 CASSLARIAGASSYNEQFF
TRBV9 CASSGPTSGRATYNEQFF
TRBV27 CASSFGGRDTGELFF
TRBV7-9 CAIRSGTSDNTGELFF
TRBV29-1 CSGTGATEAFF
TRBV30 CAWSVTGLGQPQHF
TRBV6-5 CASPEPGVFTDTQYF
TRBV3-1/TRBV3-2 CASSLGLAGGRQDTQYF
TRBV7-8 CASSSLAGPVNEQFF
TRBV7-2 CASSRGDTRGYGYTF
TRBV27 CASNGGRERYEQYF